This is a list of T cell receptor beta chains from one sample in a study of OX40 agonist ivuxolimab in advanced cancers. Produced via immunoSEQ multiplex PCR; TCRdb's table is partial and in-frame only. There are about 55,000 clones in the sample; 86% occur only once, and approximately 11% lies in the top ten. The sequenced sample was CD4+ or CD8+ T cells sorted from blood, obtained in a trial of the OX40 agonist ivuxolimab. These receptors were collected from an adult with an advanced solid tumor such as melanoma, head and neck, liver or kidney cancer. Each CDR3 is given with its conserved first and last residue. Each record gives: V gene, D gene, clone size, J gene, CDR3 protein, CDR3 DNA. A D gene is named only where the DNA matches it firmly. Size tells how often a clone was seen (once, few, many) or the class of an expanded clone, and some rows leave it out.

TRBV5-5	NA	NA	TRBJ2-7	CASSLAHSPYEQYF	TGTGCCAGCAGCTTGGCCCACAGTCCCTACGAGCAGTACTTC
TRBV9	NA	NA	TRBJ1-2	CASSVGAGRTSEGYTF	TGTGCCAGCAGCGTAGGTGCGGGCAGAACCTCGGAAGGCTACACCTTC
TRBV27	TRBD2	NA	TRBJ2-2	CASSLWLAGVSGTGELFF	TGTGCCAGCAGTTTATGGCTAGCGGGGGTTTCGGGGACCGGGGAGCTGTTTTTT
TRBV6-6	NA	NA	TRBJ2-1	CASSYRGASYNEQFF	TGTGCCAGCAGTTACCGGGGGGCTTCCTACAATGAGCAGTTCTTC
TRBV5-8	TRBD1	few	TRBJ1-5	CASSLADRDQPQHF	TGTGCCAGCAGCTTGGCAGACAGGGACCAGCCCCAGCATTTT
TRBV14	TRBD1	NA	TRBJ2-1	CASSPGGTGYNEQFF	TGTGCCAGCAGCCCCGGCGGGACAGGGTACAATGAGCAGTTCTTC
TRBV27	TRBD2	NA	TRBJ2-2	CASLAGGTGELFF	TGTGCCAGCTTAGCGGGGGGCACCGGGGAGCTGTTTTTT
TRBV4-3	NA	NA	TRBJ1-1	CASSPGGDGSNTEAFF	TGCGCCAGCAGCCCAGGCGGGGACGGCTCGAACACTGAAGCTTTCTTT
TRBV7-3	NA	NA	TRBJ2-3	CASSLVSSADTQYF	TGTGCCAGCAGCTTAGTTAGTAGTGCAGATACGCAGTATTTT
TRBV5-5	TRBD1	NA	TRBJ1-2	CASSLLLGQGYYTF	TGTGCCAGCAGCTTGTTGTTGGGACAGGGGTACTACACCTTC
TRBV27	NA	once	TRBJ2-7	CAARSGASSYEQYF	TGTGCCGCCCGTAGTGGGGCGAGCTCCTACGAGCAGTACTTC
TRBV19	NA	NA	TRBJ2-2	CASSIGMGELFF	TGTGCCAGTAGTATAGGGATGGGGGAGCTGTTTTTT
TRBV4-3	NA	NA	TRBJ2-7	CASSQDRAGSDEQYF	TGCGCCAGCAGCCAAGATCGGGCGGGAAGCGACGAGCAGTACTTC
TRBV14	NA	NA	TRBJ2-3	CASSEKVGVGVTTDTQYF	TGTGCCAGCAGCGAAAAAGTGGGGGTTGGGGTAACCACAGATACGCAGTATTTT
TRBV4-3	TRBD1	NA	TRBJ2-3	CASRRDSITDTQYF	TGCGCCAGCAGAAGGGACAGTATAACAGATACGCAGTATTTT
TRBV29-1	TRBD1	NA	TRBJ2-7	CSVVGGTGLNSYEQYF	TGCAGCGTTGTCGGAGGGACAGGGCTTAATTCCTACGAGCAGTACTTC
TRBV7-7	NA	NA	TRBJ2-1	CASSLGGAVNEQFF	TGTGCCAGCAGCTTGGGGGGGGCCGTTAATGAGCAGTTCTTC
TRBV29-1	TRBD2	NA	TRBJ2-7	CSVVLAGSYEQYF	TGCAGCGTTGTCCTAGCGGGTTCCTACGAGCAGTACTTC
TRBV28	NA	NA	TRBJ2-3	CASSWELGNTQYF	TGTGCCAGCAGTTGGGAGTTGGGAAATACGCAGTATTTT
TRBV29-1	NA	few	TRBJ1-2	CSVYSESYGYTF	TGCAGCGTTTACTCGGAGAGCTATGGCTACACCTTC
TRBV27	NA	NA	TRBJ2-1	CASSFYNEQFF	TGTGCCAGCAGTTTCTACAATGAGCAGTTCTTC
TRBV7-9	NA	NA	TRBJ1-3	CASSHGSGRPGNTIYF	TGTGCCAGCAGCCACGGATCGGGGAGACCTGGAAACACCATATATTTT
TRBV5-8	NA	NA	TRBJ1-2	CASSFGNHYGYTF	TGTGCCAGCAGCTTCGGGAATCACTATGGCTACACCTTC
TRBV28	NA	NA	TRBJ1-4	CASSPPGPTTRGGEKLFF	TGTGCCAGCAGTCCCCCGGGGCCCACCACCCGAGGCGGTGAAAAACTGTTTTTT
TRBV4-3	NA	NA	TRBJ1-5	CASSQTREGYQPQHF	TGCGCCAGCAGCCAGACCAGGGAGGGTTATCAGCCCCAGCATTTT
TRBV7-9	TRBD2	NA	TRBJ2-1	CASSLAGLAELSSYNEQFF	TGTGCCAGCAGCTTGGCGGGACTAGCCGAACTAAGCTCCTACAATGAGCAGTTCTTC
TRBV7-2	NA	NA	TRBJ1-5	CASSPFYGKPQHF	TGTGCCAGCAGCCCCTTTTACGGGAAGCCCCAGCATTTT
TRBV6-1	NA	NA	TRBJ1-1	CASRRDLSEAFF	TGTGCCAGCAGGAGGGACCTATCCGAAGCTTTCTTT
TRBV27	TRBD1	NA	TRBJ2-1	CASSSPGQGLNEQFF	TGTGCCAGCTCCTCCCCGGGACAGGGGTTGAATGAGCAGTTCTTC
TRBV4-1	TRBD1	NA	TRBJ1-6	CASSQGQGAVNSPLHF	TGCGCCAGCAGCCAAGGGCAGGGGGCGGTTAATTCACCCCTCCACTTT
TRBV4-1	NA	few	TRBJ2-1	CASSQGTVEQFF	TGCGCCAGCAGCCAAGGGACTGTTGAGCAGTTCTTC